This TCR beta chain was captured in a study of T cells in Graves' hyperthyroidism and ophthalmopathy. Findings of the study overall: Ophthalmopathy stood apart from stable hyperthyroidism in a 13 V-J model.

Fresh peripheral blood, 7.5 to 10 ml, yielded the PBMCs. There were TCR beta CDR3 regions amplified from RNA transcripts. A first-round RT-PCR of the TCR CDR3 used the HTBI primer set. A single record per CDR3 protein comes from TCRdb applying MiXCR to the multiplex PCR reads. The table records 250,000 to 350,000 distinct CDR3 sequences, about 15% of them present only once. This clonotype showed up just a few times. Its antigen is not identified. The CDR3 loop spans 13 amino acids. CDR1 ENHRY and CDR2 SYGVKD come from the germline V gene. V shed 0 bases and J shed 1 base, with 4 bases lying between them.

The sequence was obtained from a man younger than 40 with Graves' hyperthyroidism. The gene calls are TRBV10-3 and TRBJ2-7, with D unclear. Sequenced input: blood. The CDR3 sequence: CAISESPSYEQYF. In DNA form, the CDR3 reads TGTGCCATCAGTGAGTCTCCGTCCTACGAGCAGTACTTC.